This is a list of T cell receptor beta chains from one sample in a study of human T cells and chemical hapten exposure. TCRdb redid the calling of the 5' RACE reads with MiXCR, one entry per CDR3 protein. The top ten hold under 7.5% of the sample, which has about 81,000 distinct CDR3 sequences, around 15% seen once. The receptors stem from a female donor in good health. The CDR3 runs from the conserved cysteine through the conserved F or W. The order of the fields is V gene, D gene, J gene, CDR3 protein. The D gene is left open where the match is weak.

TRBV3-1,-,TRBJ2-3,CASSQVITYPSTDTQYF
TRBV29-1,-,TRBJ2-5,CSGRQNLQETQYF
TRBV5-1,-,TRBJ1-5,CASSFGGADNQPQHF
TRBV6-1,-,TRBJ2-7,CASSEFLTPEQYF
TRBV20-1,-,TRBJ2-3,CSASVRADTQYF
TRBV6-1,-,TRBJ2-3,CASMDAEFSTDTQYF
TRBV28,-,TRBJ1-1,CASSLLSREAFF
TRBV5-1,TRBD1,TRBJ1-4,CASSSQGAEKLFF
TRBV7-4,-,TRBJ2-7,CASSLTRLIEQYF
TRBV24-1,TRBD1,TRBJ2-3,CATSDQDRGDTQYF
TRBV27,-,TRBJ2-7,CASSKELLSYEQYF
TRBV5-4,-,TRBJ2-3,CASRRTSTDTQYF